The next 31 T cell receptor beta chains were all read from a single sample in a study of technical replicates of blood from a handful of donors (TCRdb year 2017). Library preparation was by the immunoSEQ multiplex PCR assay. TCRdb provides this immuneACCESS table in a form limited to in-frame rearrangements. Some clones are lacking; in checked studies, under half of them reflect an unresolved V gene, and why the rest are absent is not known. Across this sample there are tens of thousands of clones, with more than 85% seen only once. The ten largest clonotypes hold about 4.5% of the sample. The sample was PBMCs. The receptors originated from a human donor in good health. Some clones in this sample may be carry-over from other donors' samples.

This clone has just one count. The chain combines TRBV6-6 with TRBJ1-5; D gene ambiguous. Germline V gives CDR1 MNHNY, CDR2 SVGAGI (reference sequence). This CDR3 contains 15 residues. V lost 0 bases, J lost 2 bases, and 8 bases lay in between. This chain's CDR3 is CASSYSVQGNQPQHF. The CDR3 region has the DNA TGTGCCAGCAGTTACTCTGTCCAGGGCAATCAGCCCCAGCATTTT.

The V call is TRBV2, the J call TRBJ2-7; 9 bases line up with TRBD2. This CDR3 is 15 amino acids long. The germline gives CDR1 SNHLY, CDR2 FYNNEI. The ends lost 6 bases at V and 1 base at J; junction bases unmatched: 7. CDR3 coding DNA: TGTGCCAGCAGGGACCCTAGCGGGAATTCCTACGAGCAGTACTTC. Its protein product is CASRDPSGNSYEQYF.

The genes are TRBV7-7 and TRBJ2-5; D not resolved. The CDR3 runs to 13 residues. Germline-derived CDR1 and CDR2 are SSHAT and FNYEAQ (reference sequence). The germline V and J ends were trimmed by 6 bases and 1 base, with 9 bases remaining between them. CDR3 loop: CASSRERQETQYF. CDR3 DNA: TGTGCCAGCAGTCGAGAACGCCAAGAGACCCAGTACTTC.

This rearrangement joins TRBV9 to TRBJ2-2; 11 bases match TRBD2. CDR1 and CDR2 (germline): SGDLS, YYNGEE. This CDR3 has 16 residues. J was trimmed by 6 bases and V by 3 bases; bases with no gene match: 7. CDR3 sequence reads: CASSDISGLAAGELFF. CDR3 coding DNA: TGTGCCAGCAGCGATATTTCGGGACTAGCGGCCGGGGAGCTGTTTTTT.

This clone was seen once. J is TRBJ2-1 and V is TRBV11-2; no reliable D call. In germline, CDR1 is SGHAT, CDR2 FQNNGV. The V end was cut by 4 bases, the J end by 0 bases, with 10 bases between. The CDR3 runs to 15 residues. CDR3 DNA sequence: TGTGCCAGCAGCTATTCTTTGAGCTCCTACAATGAGCAGTTCTTC. Protein sequence: CASSYSLSSYNEQFF. Full variable domain (outside the CDR3, taken from reference TRBV11-2 and TRBJ2-1): EAGVAQSPRYKIIEKRQSVAFWCNPISGHATLYWYQQILGQGPKLLIQFQNNGVVDDSQLPKDRFSAERLKGVDSTLKIQPAKLEDSAVYLCASSYSLSSYNEQFFGPGTRLTVL.

The rearrangement uses TRBV18 and TRBJ2-7, with D uncertain. Germline-derived CDR1 and CDR2 are KGHSH and LQKENI. This CDR3 region has 13 residues. The V end lost 5 bases, the J end lost 2 bases, and 10 bases lay between the germline ends. Written as DNA, the CDR3 is TGTGCCAGCTCAGTGGAACAGACCTACGAGCAGTACTTC. It translates to CASSVEQTYEQYF.

This clone has only a few counts. The gene calls are TRBV13 and TRBJ1-2; tentatively, D is TRBD1 (5 bases). The length of the CDR3 is 15 residues. The V gene's germline CDR1 is PRHDT and CDR2 FYEKMQ (reference sequence). The germline V and J ends were trimmed by 1 base and 2 bases, with 11 bases remaining between them. CDR3 in DNA: TGTGCCAGCAGCTTAGAGGGGCAGGCGAACTATGGCTACACCTTC. Protein sequence: CASSLEGQANYGYTF.

The V and J genes are TRBV13 and TRBJ2-1, with 7 bases that match TRBD2. Germline-derived CDR1 and CDR2 are PRHDT and FYEKMQ (reference sequence). Trimming at V came to 2 bases and at J to 4 bases, leaving 8 bases not matched to a gene. There are 16 residues in the CDR3. CDR3 region: CASSLSWGEGYNEQFF. Here the CDR3 DNA reads TGTGCCAGCAGCTTAAGCTGGGGGGAGGGTTACAATGAGCAGTTCTTC.

The chain is built from TRBV23-1 and TRBJ2-2; 7 nucleotides line up with TRBD1. TRBV23-1 is recorded as an ORF, its role being uncertain. This CDR3 spans 17 amino acids. V was clipped by 0 bases and J by 4 bases; unmatched bases: 8. In nucleotides, the CDR3 is TGCGCCAGCAGTCAATCGATACAGGGGAACGGCACCGGGGAGCTGTTTTTT. Amino acids: CASSQSIQGNGTGELFF.

CDR3 in amino acids: CASFLTPDTQYF. The CDR3 bases are TGTGCCAGCTTCCTAACTCCAGATACGCAGTATTTT. The chain combines TRBV9 with TRBJ2-3; D gene unclear. The CDR3 covers 12 residues. V was cut by 7 bases and J by 4 bases, with 10 bases left in between. CDR1 and CDR2 (germline): SGDLS, YYNGEE.

V is TRBV5-8 and J is TRBJ1-5, with 10 bases that match TRBD1. The length of the CDR3 is 14 residues. V was clipped by 5 bases and J by 3 bases; unmatched bases: 2. From germline, CDR1 is SGHTS and CDR2 YDEGEE. For the CDR3, the DNA is TGTGCCAGCAGTGGGACAGGGGACAATCAGCCCCAGCATTTT. Translated, it gives CASSGTGDNQPQHF. Looking up the rest from reference TRBV5-8 and TRBJ1-5 gives the full variable domain: EAGVTQSPTHLIKTRGQQATLRCSPISGHTSVYWYQQALGLGLQFLLWYDEGEERNRGNFPPRFSGRQFPNYSSELNVNALELEDSALYLCASSGTGDNQPQHFGDGTRLSIL.

V gene TRBV6-9 combines with J gene TRBJ1-6; TRBD1 is a possible D gene (6 bases). This CDR3 spans 16 amino acids. Germline V lookup: CDR1 MNHGY, CDR2 SVAAGI. The germline V and J ends were trimmed by 1 base and 10 bases, with 17 bases remaining between them. This chain's CDR3 is CASSYCGGGLGSPLHF. The CDR3, as DNA: TGTGCCAGCAGTTATTGTGGGGGGGGGCTAGGGTCACCCCTCCACTTT.

The gene calls are TRBV5-1 and TRBJ2-1; 9 nucleotides line up with TRBD2. V was pared by 0 bases and J by 7 bases, with 5 bases of the junction left unmatched. The germline V gene encodes CDR1 SGHRS and CDR2 YFSETQ. The CDR3 consists of 15 residues. Here the CDR3 reads CASSLVAGERNEQFF. The CDR3 DNA follows: TGCGCCAGCAGCTTGGTAGCGGGAGAGCGAAATGAGCAGTTCTTC.

This chain connects TRBV10-3 to TRBJ1-2, with 7 bases matching TRBD1. Germline-derived CDR1 and CDR2 are ENHRY and SYGVKD. The CDR3 is 13 residues long. Trimming at V came to 6 bases and at J to 8 bases, leaving 9 bases not matched to a gene. The CDR3 bases are TGTGCCATCAGCACAGACAGGGTGAGCGGCTACACCTTC. Its protein product is CAISTDRVSGYTF.

This clone appeared a single time. The gene calls are TRBV7-2 and TRBJ2-3; 9 bases map to TRBD1. The CDR3 runs to 16 residues. After removal of 4 bases from V and 2 bases from J, the junction contained 7 bases not matched to a gene. Germline V gene sequence: CDR1 SGHTA, CDR2 FQGNSA. The CDR3 protein is CASSSYRGRYTDTQYF. DNA of the CDR3: TGTGCCAGCAGCTCCTACAGGGGGCGCTACACAGATACGCAGTATTTT. Looking up the rest from reference TRBV7-2 and TRBJ2-3 gives the full variable domain: GAGVSQSPSNKVTEKGKDVELRCDPISGHTALYWYRQSLGQGLEFLIYFQGNSAPDKSGLPSDRFSAERTGGSVSTLTIQRTQQEDSAVYLCASSSYRGRYTDTQYFGPGTRLTVL.

The V gene is TRBV27, the J gene TRBJ2-7, with D perhaps matching TRBD1 (5 bases). The germline V gene encodes CDR1 MNHEY and CDR2 SMNVEV (reference sequence). V lost 2 bases to trimming and J lost 1 base, with 6 bases between them. The CDR3 totals 13 residues. The CDR3, as DNA: TGTGCCAGCAGTTTAGCAGGGTCCTACGAGCAGTACTTC. Protein product: CASSLAGSYEQYF.

The gene calls are TRBV7-9 and TRBJ1-2; no clear D gene. Germline V gene sequence: CDR1 SEHNR, CDR2 FQNEAQ (reference sequence). The V end was cut by 5 bases, the J end by 8 bases, with 18 bases between. This CDR3 comprises 14 residues. In DNA form, the CDR3 reads TGTGCCAGCAGCCCCTTTGGAGACCCTGGCGGCTACACCTTC. This encodes CASSPFGDPGGYTF.

The chain carries TRBV7-8 and TRBJ1-1; D remains unclear. This CDR3 comprises 16 residues. Looked up from germline, CDR1 is SGHVS and CDR2 is FQNEAQ. Trimming pared 5 bases from V and 0 bases from J, leaving 16 bases between. The CDR3 is CASSPTRVIMNTEAFF. The CDR3 bases are TGTGCCAGCAGCCCTACTCGGGTAATAATGAACACTGAAGCTTTCTTT.

This chain links TRBV6-1 with TRBJ2-5; 12 positions agree with TRBD2. This CDR3 region has 17 residues. Unmatched junction bases numbered 7, after V lost 0 bases and J lost 5 bases. Per the germline V gene, CDR1 is MNHNS and CDR2 is SASEGT. CDR3 residues: CASSEALAGGPRETQYF. The CDR3 DNA follows: TGTGCCAGCAGTGAAGCTCTAGCGGGGGGGCCGAGGGAGACCCAGTACTTC.

The V gene is TRBV11-3, the J gene TRBJ1-6; D call uncertain. Germline V CDR1 and CDR2: SGHNT, YENEEA. The CDR3 has 16 amino acids. V lost 5 bases and J lost 5, with 16 bases in between. CDR3 loop: CASSGVRVFNNSPLHF. As DNA, the CDR3 is TGTGCCAGCAGCGGAGTTCGGGTATTCAATAATTCACCCCTCCACTTT.

This clone was detected only once. This chain links TRBV5-1 with TRBJ2-1, with 7 bases matching TRBD2. The germline V gene encodes CDR1 SGHRS and CDR2 YFSETQ. V was pared by 4 bases and J by 9 bases, with 10 bases of the junction left unmatched. This CDR3 comprises 14 residues. CDR3 coding DNA: TGCGCCAGCAGCGTACGACTAGCAGGTGGTGAGCAGTTCTTC. Translating gives CASSVRLAGGEQFF.

The gene calls are TRBV7-3 and TRBJ2-1; TRBD2 aligns across 8 bases. The V gene end was trimmed by 4 bases and the J gene end by 10 bases; junction bases not matched to a gene: 15. The length of the CDR3 is 16 residues. Germline V CDR1 and CDR2: SGHTA, FQGTGA. In DNA, the CDR3 is TGTGCCAGCAGCTCACAAGCGGGAGCAAGTTTTGGCGAGCAGTTCTTC. Translated, it gives CASSSQAGASFGEQFF. Together with reference TRBV7-3 and TRBJ2-1, the CDR3 gives the full variable domain: GAGVSQTPSNKVTEKGKYVELRCDPISGHTALYWYRQSLGQGPEFLIYFQGTGAADDSGLPNDRFFAVRPEGSVSTLKIQRTERGDSAVYLCASSSQAGASFGEQFFGPGTRLTVL.

The rearrangement uses TRBV21-1 and TRBJ1-5; the table names TRBD1, a call not compared with the DNA. TRBV21-1 is listed as a pseudogene. This CDR3 is built from 16 residues. The CDR3 reads CASSYRDRGLGQPQHF. The DNA for the CDR3 is TGTGCCAGCAGCTACCGGGACAGGGGTTTGGGCCAGCCCCAGCATTTT.

V is TRBV4-2 and J is TRBJ2-5; 7 bases are shared with TRBD2. V lost 2 bases, J lost 1 base, and 1 base stayed unmatched. CDR1 is LGHNA and CDR2 is YNFKEQ in the germline V gene. CDR3 size: 14 residues. The CDR3 reads CASSQTSAQETQYF. The CDR3, as DNA: TGTGCCAGCAGCCAAACTAGCGCCCAAGAGACCCAGTACTTC.

V is TRBV6-5 and J is TRBJ2-3; 10 bases line up with TRBD2. CDR3 length equals 15 residues. Per germline, CDR1 MNHEY and CDR2 SVGAGI. Trimming took 6 bases from V and 3 from J; bases not matched to a gene: 6. The CDR3 spells CASSELAGKTDTQYF. CDR3 bases: TGTGCCAGCAGCGAACTAGCGGGGAAAACAGATACGCAGTATTTT.

V and J are TRBV6-1 and TRBJ2-7; 11 bases are shared with TRBD2. The germline V gene encodes CDR1 MNHNS and CDR2 SASEGT. Trimming at V came to 3 bases and at J to 7 bases, leaving 8 bases not matched to a gene. CDR3 size: 15 residues. CDR3: CASSDQTSGKEEQYF. For the CDR3, the DNA is TGTGCCAGCAGTGACCAGACTAGCGGGAAGGAGGAGCAGTACTTC.

The chain couples TRBV5-6 to TRBJ2-3; 12 bases are shared with TRBD1. Germline V gene data show CDR1 as SGHDT and CDR2 as YYEEEE. This CDR3 region has 15 residues. J was trimmed by 9 bases and V by 4 bases; bases with no gene match: 9. CDR3 sequence reads: CASSPGQGAYLTQYF. Here the CDR3 DNA reads TGTGCCAGCAGCCCGGGACAGGGGGCATATTTGACGCAGTATTTT.

This clone was seen ten or more times. The chain is built from TRBV6-1 and TRBJ1-2; TRBD1 is a possible D gene (5 bases). V shed 3 bases and J shed 3 bases, with 8 bases lying between them. The CDR3 runs to 13 residues. Germline V gives CDR1 MNHNS, CDR2 SASEGT. In DNA form, the CDR3 reads TGTGCCAGCAGTGAGGACACCTACTATGGCTACACCTTC. This sequence encodes CASSEDTYYGYTF.

The V gene is TRBV7-9, the J gene TRBJ2-1; D is unresolved. Germline V CDR1 and CDR2: SEHNR, FQNEAQ (reference sequence). The CDR3 loop spans 14 amino acids. The V end lost 4 bases, the J end lost 1 base, and 8 bases lay between the germline ends. DNA of the CDR3: TGTGCCAGCAGCTCGGGTATTTCCTACAATGAGCAGTTCTTC. Translating it yields CASSSGISYNEQFF.

This clone appeared a single time. The chain employs TRBV30 and TRBJ1-5; D is ambiguous. V was shortened by 7 bases and J by 0 bases, with 16 bases between the two germline ends. The CDR3 runs to 15 residues. Germline V gene data show CDR1 as GTSNPN and CDR2 as SVGIG (reference sequence). In DNA, the CDR3 is TGTGCCTTCCGGATTGAGAGCGGTAGCAATCAGCCCCAGCATTTT. Translating it yields CAFRIESGSNQPQHF.

The V gene is TRBV7-9, the J gene TRBJ1-1, with D possibly matching TRBD1 (5 bases). The ends were cut back, 1 base at V and 5 bases at J, with 11 bases in the middle. The germline gives CDR1 SEHNR, CDR2 FQNEAQ (reference sequence). This CDR3 spans 14 amino acids. The CDR3: CASSLDGGGTEAFF. The CDR3 DNA reads TGTGCCAGCAGCTTAGACGGGGGAGGGACTGAAGCTTTCTTT.